The 26 T cell receptor beta chains listed next were all sequenced from one sample in a study of siplizumab effects on memory and regulatory T cells (dated by TCRdb to between 2017 and 2020). Their target antigens are unknown. To prepare the library, the immunoSEQ multiplex PCR assay was applied. TCRdb holds this immuneACCESS table with in-frame rearrangements only. Some clones are missing; in checked studies, unresolved V genes explain under half, and the rest has no known cause. The sample data list some 15,000 clones, and approximately 49% of these were observed just once. Roughly 10% of the sample is in the top ten clones. For approximately six days, cells in the mixed lymphocyte reaction were kept in coculture at 37 degrees C. Sequencing was carried out using CFSE-low (dividing) CD4+ T cells sorted from an allogeneic mixed lymphocyte reaction. Source of these receptors: a human donor in good health; the cells came from an allogeneic mixed lymphocyte reaction.

In its sample, this clone is medium-sized. The chain couples TRBV5-1 to TRBJ2-2; 11 bases match TRBD1. This CDR3 region has 15 residues. The trim removed 4 bases at V and 6 bases at J, leaving 5 bases unmatched. Germline V CDR1 and CDR2: SGHRS, YFSETQ. The CDR3 sequence is CASSPRTGGPGELFF. The CDR3 DNA reads as TGCGCCAGCAGCCCTAGGACAGGGGGCCCCGGGGAGCTGTTTTTT.

The chain recombines TRBV2 with TRBJ1-5, with TRBD1 as a possible D gene (5 bases). CDR3 length: 15 residues. V was cut by 6 bases and J by 0 bases, with 12 bases left in between. CDR1 and CDR2 (germline): SNHLY, FYNNEI. This chain's CDR3 is CASRATGGSNQPQHF. In DNA, the CDR3 is TGTGCCAGCAGGGCGACGGGGGGTAGCAATCAGCCCCAGCATTTT.

The rearrangement links TRBV10-3 to TRBJ1-2, with a possible D match to TRBD1 (5 bases). The CDR3 runs 14 residues. CDR1 ENHRY and CDR2 SYGVKD come from the germline V gene. V was clipped by 10 bases and J by 0 bases, with 15 bases between them. DNA for the CDR3: TGTGCCACGAGGGAGACAGCTTCTAACTATGGCTACACCTTC. Its translation: CATRETASNYGYTF.

This clone has more than one count but fewer than ten. Compared with germline, one end of the junction differs, possibly owing to a read error. The rearrangement joins TRBV7-7 to TRBJ2-7; D is undetermined. Looked up from germline, CDR1 is SSHAT and CDR2 is FNYEAQ (reference sequence). This CDR3 region has 14 residues. Written as DNA, the CDR3 is TGTGCTAGCAGTATCGGGCAGAAGCACTACGAGCAGTACTTC. It translates to CASSIGQKHYEQYF.

This clone was detected only a few times. The chain recombines TRBV5-8 with TRBJ1-2; 7 bases match TRBD1. The CDR3 has 16 amino acids. After removal of 2 bases from V and 4 bases from J, the junction contained 11 bases not matched to a gene. Germline V CDR1 and CDR2: SGHTS, YDEGEE. The CDR3 DNA reads as TGTGCCAGCAGCTTTATTACCGGGACAGCGGTCTATGGCTACACCTTC. Translating gives CASSFITGTAVYGYTF.

The J gene is TRBJ2-3, the V gene TRBV18, with D possibly being TRBD1 (5 bases). V gave up 5 bases and J gave up 2 bases, with 11 bases separating them. Germline CDR1 and CDR2: KGHSH and LQKENI. The CDR3 has 14 residues. DNA for the CDR3: TGTGCCAGCTCATCAGACAGAAACACAGATACGCAGTATTTT. Translation gives CASSSDRNTDTQYF.

The chain couples TRBV10-3 to TRBJ1-1, with a tentative D call TRBD1 (5 bases). Germline assignment: CDR1 ENHRY and CDR2 SYGVKD. With 6 bases removed from V and 4 bases from J, the gap between germline ends came to 15 bases. There are 14 residues in the CDR3. The CDR3 loop is CAIRIPGDGTEAFF. The DNA of the CDR3 is TGTGCCATCAGGATCCCCGGGGACGGCACTGAAGCTTTCTTT.

This clone was detected once. The chain employs TRBV30 and TRBJ2-7, with D possibly TRBD2 on 6 matching bases. CDR1 is GTSNPN and CDR2 is SVGIG in the germline V gene (reference sequence). This CDR3 region has 15 residues. V was pared by 5 bases and J by 3 bases, with 20 bases between. DNA of the CDR3: TGTGCCTGGGATCAACCAAATCAGGGAGGCTACGAGCAGTACTTC. This translates into CAWDQPNQGGYEQYF.

The chain links TRBV5-1 to TRBJ1-1, with 7 bases lining up with TRBD1. CDR1 is SGHRS, CDR2 YFSETQ, per germline. V lost 5 bases to trimming and J lost 1 base; unmatched junction nucleotides: 5. The CDR3 spans 14 residues. CDR3: CASSGQVENTEAFF. The DNA of the CDR3 is TGCGCCAGCAGTGGACAGGTGGAGAACACTGAAGCTTTCTTT.

This clone is medium-sized by share. This chain joins TRBV18 and TRBJ1-5, with TRBD1 matching over 8 bases. Germline loops: CDR1 KGHSH, CDR2 LQKENI. This CDR3 contains 15 residues. Unmatched junction bases numbered 8, after V lost 2 bases and J lost 8 bases. The CDR3 region is CASSPSTGGAEPQHF. The CDR3 DNA sequence: TGTGCCAGCTCACCATCAACAGGGGGTGCGGAGCCCCAGCATTTT.

The gene calls are TRBV10-3 and TRBJ2-2, with unresolved D. CDR3 length: 11 amino acids. From germline, CDR1 is ENHRY and CDR2 SYGVKD. Trimming stripped 6 bases from V and 4 bases from J, with 3 bases between. The DNA of the CDR3 is TGTGCCATCAGGGGCACCGGGGAGCTGTTTTTT. It codes for CAIRGTGELFF.

V usage is TRBV6-5 and J usage is TRBJ1-2; no definite D call. V lost 4 bases and J 3 bases, leaving 3 bases between the germline ends. The CDR3 covers 11 residues. Germline loops: CDR1 MNHEY, CDR2 SVGAGI. CDR3 region: CASSSYYGYTF. CDR3 DNA sequence: TGTGCCAGCAGTTCTTACTATGGCTACACCTTC.

This clone has only a few counts. The chain carries TRBV30 and TRBJ2-6; D is uncertain. The CDR3 has 14 amino acids. V lost 2 bases to trimming and J lost 2 bases, with 7 bases between them. CDR1 and CDR2 (germline): GTSNPN, SVGIG (reference sequence). The CDR3 here is CAWSRWTGANVLTF. CDR3 sequence (DNA): TGTGCCTGGAGTAGGTGGACTGGGGCCAACGTCCTGACTTTC.

The rearrangement uses TRBV5-8 and TRBJ1-2, with 8 positions matching TRBD1. Germline V lookup: CDR1 SGHTS, CDR2 YDEGEE. The V gene end was trimmed by 3 bases and the J gene end by 8 bases; junction bases not matched to a gene: 9. This CDR3 has 14 amino acids. In DNA form, the CDR3 reads TGTGCCAGCAGCTCCATTGACAGGGGTGAGGGCTACACCTTC. Its protein product is CASSSIDRGEGYTF.

In this sample, this clone turned up once. At one boundary the junction diverges from the germline segment, which might be a read error. The chain recombines TRBV2 with TRBJ1-5, with TRBD1 as a possible D gene (6 bases). This CDR3 contains 14 residues. Per the germline V gene, CDR1 is SNHLY and CDR2 is FYNNEI. Here the CDR3 reads CASSEATGNQPQHF. The CDR3 DNA is TGTGCCAGCAGCGAAGCGACAGGAAATCAGCCCCAGCATTTT. Supplemented by reference TRBV2 and TRBJ1-5, the full variable domain reads EPEVTQTPSHQVTQMGQEVILRCVPISNHLYFYWYRQILGQKVEFLVSFYNNEISEKSEIFDDQFSVERPDGSNFTLKIRSTKLEDSAMYFCASSEATGNQPQHFGDGTRLSIL.

About this clone itself: At the DNA level, this CDR3 is encoded by other sequences in the same sample as well. V and J are TRBV6-5 and TRBJ1-5; no clear D. The V gene lost 8 bases and the J gene lost 7 bases, with 9 bases spanning the gap. The CDR3 totals 11 residues. Germline loops: CDR1 MNHEY, CDR2 SVGAGI. This CDR3 is CASGRNQPQHF. The CDR3 DNA reads as TGTGCCAGCGGCCGGAACCAGCCCCAGCATTTT.

This clone was seen a few times. This chain links TRBV27 with TRBJ2-7; 13 bases match TRBD2. The CDR3 has 17 residues. Germline assignment: CDR1 MNHEY and CDR2 SMNVEV (reference sequence). The trim removed 4 bases at V and 2 bases at J, leaving 8 bases unmatched. The CDR3 DNA reads as TGTGCCAGCAGTTCCCTCCCGGGACTAGCGGGAACCTACGAGCAGTACTTC. Its translation: CASSSLPGLAGTYEQYF.

This clone was seen a handful of times. The chain recombines TRBV7-8 with TRBJ1-1; possible D gene TRBD1, 6 bases. There are 15 residues in the CDR3. Germline V lookup: CDR1 SGHVS, CDR2 FQNEAQ. The V and J ends lost 6 bases and 0 bases respectively, with 14 bases between them. The CDR3 spells CASSSTTGLNTEAFF. In nucleotides, the CDR3 is TGTGCCAGCAGTTCGACAACAGGGTTGAACACTGAAGCTTTCTTT. The full variable domain, completed using reference TRBV7-8 and TRBJ1-1, is GAGVSQSPRYKVAKRGQDVALRCDPISGHVSLFWYQQALGQGPEFLTYFQNEAQLDKSGLPSDRFFAERPEGSVSTLKIQRTQQEDSAVYLCASSSTTGLNTEAFFGQGTRLTVV.

This chain connects TRBV5-4 to TRBJ1-2, with 9 nucleotides matching TRBD1. CDR3 size: 15 residues. Germline loops: CDR1 SGHNT, CDR2 YYREEE (reference sequence). J gave up 3 bases and V 4 bases, and 7 bases lay outside the gene matches. The CDR3 loop reads CASSQPDRGDYGYTF. CDR3 DNA: TGTGCCAGCAGCCAGCCGGACAGGGGAGACTATGGCTACACCTTC.

By its share, this clone is medium-sized. The J gene is TRBJ1-5, the V gene TRBV23-1; the D is unclear. TRBV23-1 is annotated as an ORF whose role is uncertain. There are 14 residues in the CDR3. Trimming pared 8 bases from V and 3 bases from J, leaving 14 bases between. CDR3 nucleotide sequence: TGCGCCAGCGTATATCGGGGAATCAATCAGCCCCAGCATTTT. This codes for CASVYRGINQPQHF.

This clone has only one observation. CDR3 DNA sequence: TGTGCCTGGAGTGGCGGGGGGTTCAGGGGGCAGCCCCAGCATTTT. It codes for CAWSGGGFRGQPQHF. The chain links TRBV30 to TRBJ1-5, with 7 bases identical to TRBD1. Germline trimming cut 1 base from V and 7 bases from J; bases unmatched to any gene: 10. This CDR3 is built from 15 residues. Per germline, CDR1 GTSNPN and CDR2 SVGIG (reference sequence).

The chain uses TRBV5-5 and TRBJ2-5, with D perhaps TRBD2 (5 bases). Germline assignment: CDR1 SGHKS and CDR2 YYEKEE (reference sequence). Trimming removed 1 base at V and 2 bases at J, with 9 bases between. This CDR3 spans 14 amino acids. The CDR3 region has the DNA TGTGCCAGCAGCTTGCCGCGGGCACAAGAGACCCAGTACTTC. This sequence encodes CASSLPRAQETQYF.

By its share, this clone is medium-sized (0.01 to 0.1%). This chain joins TRBV4-2 and TRBJ1-2; D remains ambiguous. Per germline, CDR1 LGHNA and CDR2 YNFKEQ. V was trimmed by 1 base and J by 8 bases, leaving 14 bases between them. The CDR3 sequence is 14 residues long. CDR3 amino acids: CASSQGRTALGYTF. Written as DNA, the CDR3 is TGTGCCAGCAGCCAAGGGAGGACGGCCCTAGGCTACACCTTC.

This clone was seen a few times. This chain joins TRBV6-5 and TRBJ2-1, with D tentatively TRBD1 (6 bases). CDR3 length: 13 residues. Trimming pared 6 bases from V and 9 bases from J, leaving 15 bases between. CDR1 is MNHEY and CDR2 is SVGAGI in the germline V gene. CDR3: CASRQGQLGEQFF. CDR3 bases: TGTGCCAGCAGACAGGGACAACTCGGTGAGCAGTTCTTC.

By sample fraction, this clone is medium-sized. The genes are TRBV7-9 and TRBJ1-1; the D is unclear. The V and J ends lost 1 base and 4 bases respectively, with 13 bases between them. The CDR3 has 15 amino acids. From germline, CDR1 is SEHNR and CDR2 FQNEAQ (reference sequence). The CDR3 DNA reads as TGTGCCAGCAGCTTAGAAAGGGCCGATGGCACTGAAGCTTTCTTT. Its protein is CASSLERADGTEAFF.

The chain combines TRBV5-1 with TRBJ2-3; TRBD1 matches at 8 bases. The CDR3 is made up of 14 amino acids. V was clipped by 7 bases and J by 2 bases; unmatched bases: 6. Germline values: CDR1 SGHRS, CDR2 YFSETQ. The CDR3 nucleotides are TGCGCCAGCCGGACAGGGTCGGACACAGATACGCAGTATTTT. Amino acid sequence: CASRTGSDTDTQYF. Full variable domain (rest looked up from reference TRBV5-1 and TRBJ2-3): KAGVTQTPRYLIKTRGQQVTLSCSPISGHRSVSWYQQTPGQGLQFLFEYFSETQRNKGNFPGRFSGRQFSNSRSEMNVSTLELGDSALYLCASRTGSDTDTQYFGPGTRLTVL.